A single sample is the source of the 10 T cell receptor beta chains below, sequenced in a study of technical replicates of blood from a handful of donors. Sequencing was performed with immunoSEQ multiplex PCR; in TCRdb, only in-frame clones are kept and a portion is missing. The sample gives about 74,000 clones, approximately 91% of which show up once; 0.41% is in the top ten. Sequencing was performed on T cells isolated from PBMCs. These receptors were obtained from a human donor in good health.

Remarks on this clone: This same CDR3 is encoded by further DNA sequences in the sample. The rearrangement links TRBV7-8 to TRBJ2-7; D unclear. This CDR3 comprises 12 residues. The germline V gene has CDR1 SGHVS and CDR2 FQNEAQ. V shed 1 base and J shed 2 bases, with 3 bases lying between them. CDR3 loop: CASSLVAYEQYF. CDR3 in DNA: TGTGCCAGCAGCTTAGTAGCCTACGAGCAGTACTTC.

The V and J genes are TRBV7-9 and TRBJ2-5, with D perhaps matching TRBD2 (5 bases). The CDR3 has 13 residues. CDR1 is SEHNR, CDR2 FQNEAQ, per germline (reference sequence). Trimming took 4 bases from V and 4 from J, leaving 10 bases between them. CDR3 sequence (DNA): TGTGCCAGCAGCTCGGGAATTGGAGAGACCCAGTACTTC. It yields the protein CASSSGIGETQYF.

The chain is built from TRBV7-9 and TRBJ2-4; D ambiguous. This CDR3 comprises 16 residues. V was trimmed by 0 bases and J by 2 bases, leaving 11 bases between them. From germline, CDR1 is SEHNR and CDR2 FQNEAQ (reference sequence). CDR3 sequence: CASSLATMGSKNIQYF. DNA of the CDR3: TGTGCCAGCAGCTTAGCCACTATGGGTTCCAAAAACATTCAGTACTTC. The complete variable domain, with remaining parts taken from reference TRBV7-9 and TRBJ2-4, reads DTGVSQNPRHKITKRGQNVTFRCDPISEHNRLYWYRQTLGQGPEFLTYFQNEAQLEKSRLLSDRFSAERPKGSFSTLEIQRTEQGDSAMYLCASSLATMGSKNIQYFGAGTRLSVL.

The chain combines TRBV6-5 with TRBJ2-1; TRBD1 agrees at 8 bases. The CDR3 consists of 14 residues. V shed 4 bases and J 7 bases; nucleotides not matched to a gene: 6. The germline gives CDR1 MNHEY, CDR2 SVGAGI. CDR3 amino acids: CASSSTGVRNEQFF. CDR3 bases: TGTGCCAGCAGTTCGACAGGGGTACGGAATGAGCAGTTCTTC.

The chain employs TRBV6-1 and TRBJ2-7, with D possibly matching TRBD1 (6 bases). The germline gives CDR1 MNHNS, CDR2 SASEGT. The V and J ends lost 5 bases and 3 bases respectively, with 14 bases between them. There are 14 residues in the CDR3. CDR3 bases: TGTGCCAGCAGTTCACAGGGTGGAGGCTACGAGCAGTACTTC. Translating it yields CASSSQGGGYEQYF.

The rearrangement joins TRBV7-3 to TRBJ2-3; 8 nucleotides align to TRBD2. CDR1 and CDR2 from the germline V gene are SGHTA and FQGTGA. The CDR3 is made up of 15 amino acids. V lost 5 bases and J lost 5; bases outside the gene matches: 9. CDR3 region: CASSETGTSLDTQYF. The CDR3 DNA follows: TGTGCCAGCAGCGAAACCGGGACTAGTCTAGATACGCAGTATTTT.

The CDR3 DNA sequence: TGTGCCAGCAGCGTACATCCCAAGAACACTGAAGCTTTCTTT. Its translation: CASSVHPKNTEAFF. This rearrangement joins TRBV9 to TRBJ1-1, with D uncertain. This CDR3 contains 14 residues. Germline V gene data show CDR1 as SGDLS and CDR2 as YYNGEE. V was clipped by 1 base and J by 1 base, with 8 bases between them.

V usage is TRBV7-7 and J usage is TRBJ2-1; a possible D gene is TRBD2 (5 bases). V was clipped by 1 base and J by 7 bases, with 11 bases between them. The CDR3 is made up of 14 amino acids. From germline, CDR1 is SSHAT and CDR2 FNYEAQ (reference sequence). In DNA form, the CDR3 reads TGTGCCAGCAGCTTAGGCCAGACTACGAATGAGCAGTTCTTC. As protein: CASSLGQTTNEQFF.

In DNA form, the CDR3 reads TGTGCCAGCAGCGTAGGGCTAGGCCAGCAGCCCCAGCATTTT. It codes for CASSVGLGQQPQHF. This sequence joins TRBV9 and TRBJ1-5, with D unclear. Per the germline V gene, CDR1 is SGDLS and CDR2 is YYNGEE. Trimming took 0 bases from V and 7 from J, leaving 11 bases between them. This CDR3 has 14 amino acids.

The genes are TRBV21-1 and TRBJ2-2; TRBD2 is taken as the D call from the table, unchecked against the DNA. TRBV21-1 is tagged as a pseudogene. This CDR3 region has 15 residues. The CDR3 sequence: CASSIKREGTGELFF. DNA for the CDR3: TGTGCCAGCAGCATAAAGAGGGAAGGCACCGGGGAGCTGTTTTTT.